This T cell receptor beta chain was identified in a study of OX40 agonist ivuxolimab in advanced cancers. Describing the broader study: Ivuxolimab, which targeted the costimulatory receptor OX40 (CD134), was an agonistic, fully human IgG2 monoclonal antibody. Peripheral TCRbeta sequencing aimed to test whether ivuxolimab altered TCR sequence diversity and caused clonal T-cell expansion. The paper describes the monotherapy dose-escalation part (N of about 52 patients) of the phase I trial of ivuxolimab. Among the 50 to 55 dose-escalation patients, some 19 had hepatocellular carcinoma, around 15 melanoma, 9 renal cell carcinoma and 9 head and neck cancer. Three dose-escalation patients achieved partial responses, one with hepatocellular carcinoma and two with cutaneous melanoma. In the dose-escalation cohort, approximately 80% of patients were male, and the mean age was roughly 60 years with a range of roughly 23 to 79. Prior anti-PD-1, anti-PD-L1 or anti-CTLA-4 therapy was permitted, and checkpoint inhibitors had been received by around 40% of dose-escalation patients. Intravenous ivuxolimab was administered to patients every 2 weeks at six dose levels: 0.01, 0.1, 0.3, 1.5, 3 and 10 mg/kg. Study-level results and caveats: Which antigens the clonally expanded peripheral T cells were specific for was not determined. After ivuxolimab, CD8+ T cells had more expanded clones than CD4+ T cells on average. In the 0.1-3.0 mg/kg groups, partial responders were among the patients with the lowest normalized peripheral clonal expansion, particularly in CD8+ T cells. Low levels of normalized T-cell clonal expansion were also seen in some patients who did not respond. At doses of 0.1 to 3.0 mg/kg, clonal expansion of both CD4+ and CD8+ T cells in blood was seen between baseline and week 6.

The trial excluded patients who had a history of autoimmune disease or who were on systemic immunosuppression. In every dose cohort, peripheral blood was drawn for TCR sequencing at baseline, cycle 4 day 1, and cycle 7 day 1. Samples were obtained from an open-label, multicenter, first-in-human phase I dose-escalation trial of ivuxolimab. Adults with locally advanced or metastatic melanoma, renal cell carcinoma, hepatocellular carcinoma or head and neck squamous cell carcinoma were enrolled in the trial. Before TCR sequencing, CD4+ T cells and CD8+ T cells from peripheral blood were sorted into separate populations. The CDR3 goes from the cysteine to the phenylalanine over 15 residues. Only the CDR3 portion is preserved as DNA: 45 bases, with reading frame beginning at the first base. CDR1 and CDR2 are read off the germline V gene as SGHRS and YFSETQ. Deletion took 2 bases off V and 8 bases off J, with a span of 16 bases between the germline ends.

To sequence the TCRbeta CDR3 region, genomic DNA was isolated from the sorted cells. The immunoSEQ Assay was used to sequence the TCRbeta CDR3 regions. In its TCRdb copy, this immuneACCESS table keeps in-frame sequences only and misses some clones. Where compared with another copy, unresolved V genes explain less than half of these, and the others have no known cause. This sample holds some 100,000 clones; almost 90% were observed only once. The ten largest make up roughly 0.16% of the sample. For this clone: It lacks a known antigen. Base-call qualities are not available, and no considerably larger clone is one nucleotide away.

Material: CD4+ or CD8+ T cells sorted from blood, obtained in a trial of the OX40 agonist ivuxolimab. The TCR comes from an adult with an advanced solid tumor such as melanoma, head and neck, liver or kidney cancer. The chain uses TRBV5-1 and TRBJ1-4, and possibly TRBD1, on 5 matching bases. In nucleotides, the sequence is TGCGCCAGCAGCTTAACGGGACCAAGGAGCGAAAAACTGTTTTTT. This translates into CASSLTGPRSEKLFF.